This T cell receptor beta chain was found in a study of cytomegalovirus exposure and HLA in healthy donors. Primers for the PCR totalled 60 Vbeta and 13 Jbeta. Measured with immunoSEQ multiplex PCR; TCRdb has only the in-frame clones, and not every one. The repertoire has approximately 200,000 clones, approximately 79% of them found once; the top ten carry roughly 1.4%. This clone was seen only once. What it binds is unknown. General study points: The authors listed around 150 TCR beta chains as cytomegalovirus-associated. CMV serostatus alone was available as immune exposure information.

Germline values: CDR1 MNHEY, CDR2 SVGAGI. V was shortened by 7 bases and J by 4 bases, with 13 bases between the two germline ends. The CDR3 consists of 13 residues. The sample consisted of PBMCs. The chain employs TRBV6-5 and TRBJ1-2, with a tentative D call TRBD1 (5 bases). This receptor was identified in a girl aged 5 to 17 in good health and CMV-seropositive. The CDR3 loop is CASTQGQGYGYTF. The CDR3 DNA sequence: TGTGCCAGCACCCAGGGTCAAGGCTATGGCTACACCTTC.